Each of the 19 T cell receptor beta chains below was sequenced from the same sample in a study of T cells in tuberculosis (dated by TCRdb to between 2017 and 2018). Receptors were amplified or captured by the immunoSEQ multiplex PCR assay. Entries here come from immuneACCESS through TCRdb and include only in-frame sequences with V and J called. Some clones fail to appear in such tables; in the studies checked, an unresolved V gene covers under half of the shortfall, and the cause of the remainder is unknown. Within this sample are some 25,000 clones, with around 95% of them counted one time only. Together, the top ten hold roughly 9% of the sample. The sample consisted of PBMCs. The receptors derive from a donor aged 10-30 years with latent tuberculosis or without tuberculosis infection.

The rearrangement links TRBV6-1 to TRBJ2-7; 9 nucleotides agree with TRBD1. Losses at the gene ends were 6 bases for V and 4 bases for J; bases not matched to a gene: 10. Germline V lookup: CDR1 MNHNS, CDR2 SASEGT. The CDR3 sequence is 15 residues long. The CDR3 sequence is CASRGNTGGSYEQYF. In nucleotides, the CDR3 is TGTGCCAGCAGGGGGAACACAGGGGGCTCGTACGAGCAGTACTTC.

The chain is built from TRBV4-1 and TRBJ1-2; 8 bases agree with TRBD1. The germline CDR1 and CDR2 sequences are MGHRA and YSYEKL. This CDR3 is built from 14 residues. After removal of 1 base from V and 4 bases from J, the junction contained 2 bases not matched to a gene. DNA of the CDR3: TGCGCCAGCAGCCAAGCAGGGGGCGGCTATGGCTACACCTTC. Translation gives CASSQAGGGYGYTF.

This rearrangement joins TRBV7-8 to TRBJ1-5, with 9 bases identical to TRBD1. The V gene's germline CDR1 is SGHVS and CDR2 FQNEAQ. The CDR3 has 16 residues. Trimming took 2 bases from V and 6 from J; bases not matched to a gene: 8. The DNA for the CDR3 is TGTGCCAGCAGCTTAAGCGACAGGGGGGGGAGTCAGCCCCAGCATTTT. This gives the protein CASSLSDRGGSQPQHF.

The chain combines TRBV7-9 with TRBJ2-2, with TRBD1 matching 7 bases. The CDR3 spans 17 residues. CDR1 is SEHNR, CDR2 FQNEAQ, per germline (reference sequence). J was trimmed by 6 bases and V by 3 bases; bases with no gene match: 13. CDR3 residues: CASSFRQGDPTPGELFF. The CDR3 nucleotides read TGTGCCAGCAGCTTTCGACAGGGAGACCCTACCCCCGGGGAGCTGTTTTTT.

This chain connects TRBV6-1 to TRBJ1-1; 7 bases fit TRBD1. V shed 0 bases, J shed 2 bases, and the junction held 6 bases outside the gene matches. Germline CDR1 and CDR2: MNHNS and SASEGT. The CDR3 is 16 amino acids. CDR3 DNA sequence: TGTGCCAGCAGTGAAGCGGAGGGGGCGGGTAACACTGAAGCTTTCTTT. Translation: CASSEAEGAGNTEAFF.

The chain links TRBV5-6 to TRBJ1-2, with D unclear. Trimming took 0 bases from V and 8 from J, leaving 5 bases between them. This CDR3 has 11 amino acids. Germline CDR1 is SGHDT and CDR2 is YYEEEE. CDR3 coding DNA: TGTGCCAGCAGCTTGGCCGGGGGCTACACCTTC. This codes for CASSLAGGYTF. Supplemented by reference TRBV5-6 and TRBJ1-2, the full variable domain reads DAGVTQSPTHLIKTRGQQVTLRCSPKSGHDTVSWYQQALGQGPQFIFQYYEEEERQRGNFPDRFSGHQFPNYSSELNVNALLLGDSALYLCASSLAGGYTFGSGTRLTVV.

The chain has TRBV5-1 and TRBJ1-4; 9 nucleotides match TRBD1. The CDR3 has 14 amino acids. V gave up 4 bases and J gave up 8 bases; unmatched junction bases: 6. Germline loops: CDR1 SGHRS, CDR2 YFSETQ. For the CDR3, the DNA is TGCGCCAGCAGCCCGGGACAGGGTAGCGAAAAACTGTTTTTT. Amino acid sequence: CASSPGQGSEKLFF. Supplemented by reference TRBV5-1 and TRBJ1-4, the full variable domain reads KAGVTQTPRYLIKTRGQQVTLSCSPISGHRSVSWYQQTPGQGLQFLFEYFSETQRNKGNFPGRFSGRQFSNSRSEMNVSTLELGDSALYLCASSPGQGSEKLFFGSGTQLSVL.

This clone is a singleton in its sample. The rearrangement joins TRBV5-1 to TRBJ1-5; 7 nucleotides match TRBD1. The V segment lost 4 bases and the J segment 4 bases; nucleotides outside the gene matches: 5. CDR1 SGHRS and CDR2 YFSETQ come from the germline V gene. The CDR3 has 14 amino acids. The chain's CDR3 is CASSPGQTNQPQHF. DNA for the CDR3: TGCGCCAGCAGCCCGGGACAGACTAATCAGCCCCAGCATTTT. Based on the CDR3 plus reference TRBV5-1 and TRBJ1-5, the full variable domain is KAGVTQTPRYLIKTRGQQVTLSCSPISGHRSVSWYQQTPGQGLQFLFEYFSETQRNKGNFPGRFSGRQFSNSRSEMNVSTLELGDSALYLCASSPGQTNQPQHFGDGTRLSIL.

CDR3 loop: CASSIGLAGQTQETQYF. For the CDR3, the DNA is TGTGCCAGTAGTATAGGCCTAGCGGGGCAGACACAAGAGACCCAGTACTTC. This rearrangement joins TRBV19 to TRBJ2-5; 9 nucleotides agree with TRBD2. Germline CDR1 LNHDA, CDR2 SQIVND (reference sequence). The trim removed 1 base at V and 2 bases at J, leaving 8 bases unmatched. There are 17 residues in the CDR3.

This clone was seen a single time. The chain carries TRBV18 and TRBJ2-1; D perhaps matches TRBD2 (5 bases). The CDR3 length is 13 residues. V was shortened by 2 bases and J by 9 bases, with 11 bases between the two germline ends. From germline, CDR1 is KGHSH and CDR2 LQKENI. The CDR3 sequence: CASSPAVGSEQFF. The CDR3 region has the DNA TGTGCCAGCTCACCAGCAGTAGGGAGTGAGCAGTTCTTC.

The chain employs TRBV6-4 and TRBJ2-1; D may be TRBD2 (6 bases). V was cut by 3 bases and J by 10 bases, with 13 bases left in between. Germline V gene sequence: CDR1 MRHNA, CDR2 SNTAGT. The CDR3 runs 13 residues. CDR3 DNA: TGTGCCAGCAGTGAAGGGGAAGCGGGCGAGCAGTTCTTC. Translated, it gives CASSEGEAGEQFF.

The chain employs TRBV29-1 and TRBJ1-1, with 9 bases matching TRBD1. V dropped 6 bases and J dropped 8; count of bases not matched to a gene: 7. Looked up from germline, CDR1 is SQVTM and CDR2 is ANQGSEA. This CDR3 contains 12 residues. CDR3 nucleotide sequence: TGCAGCGTCGGGCACAGGGGGCCCGAAGCTTTCTTT. It codes for CSVGHRGPEAFF.

This clone was seen once. This chain uses TRBV12-5 with TRBJ1-3, with D perhaps matching TRBD1 (5 bases). V lost 5 bases and J 8 bases, leaving 19 bases between the germline ends. This CDR3 has 15 amino acids. In germline, CDR1 is LGHNT, CDR2 FRNRAP. CDR3 sequence: CASGRDAGREHTIYF. The CDR3, as DNA: TGTGCTAGTGGTCGTGATGCAGGGAGGGAGCACACCATATATTTT.

The genes are TRBV15 and TRBJ1-5, with D unresolved. V was trimmed by 4 bases and J by 0 bases, leaving 13 bases between them. The CDR3 totals 16 residues. Germline V gene data show CDR1 as LNHNV and CDR2 as YYDKDF (reference sequence). This CDR3 is CATSTPTGYSNQPQHF. For the CDR3, the DNA is TGTGCCACCAGCACTCCCACCGGGTATAGCAATCAGCCCCAGCATTTT.

The chain links TRBV5-4 to TRBJ1-2; weak D call: TRBD1 (6 bases). The CDR3 contains 13 residues. Trimming removed 0 bases from V and 6 bases from J, with 9 bases in between. Looked up from germline, CDR1 is SGHNT and CDR2 is YYREEE (reference sequence). CDR3 sequence (DNA): TGTGCCAGCAGCTTGGATTACAGGGATGGCTACACCTTC. It is translated as CASSLDYRDGYTF.

This clone was observed once. This rearrangement joins TRBV6-1 to TRBJ1-6, with unresolved D. Germline loops: CDR1 MNHNS, CDR2 SASEGT. The germline V and J ends were trimmed by 3 bases and 7 bases, with 10 bases remaining between them. The CDR3 consists of 14 residues. The chain's CDR3 is CASSDEGTNSPLHF. The CDR3 DNA follows: TGTGCCAGCAGTGATGAGGGCACAAATTCACCCCTCCACTTT.

The rearrangement joins TRBV27 to TRBJ1-1, with 9 bases fitting TRBD1. Germline V gene sequence: CDR1 MNHEY, CDR2 SMNVEV (reference sequence). This CDR3 comprises 15 residues. The V gene end was trimmed by 9 bases and the J gene end by 5 bases; junction bases not matched to a gene: 13. The CDR3 DNA is TGTGCCAGTAAAGGGACAGGGAGGATTAGAACTGAAGCTTTCTTT. Protein sequence: CASKGTGRIRTEAFF.

This rearrangement joins TRBV4-1 to TRBJ2-1; D is perhaps TRBD1 (6 bases). Between the trimmed V and J ends, which lost 3 bases and 5 bases, there was a span of 11 bases. Per germline, CDR1 MGHRA and CDR2 YSYEKL. This CDR3 region has 14 residues. Here the CDR3 DNA reads TGCGCCAGCAGCCATCCGGGACACAACAATGAGCAGTTCTTC. This translates into CASSHPGHNNEQFF.

This chain joins TRBV10-1 and TRBJ2-4, with 15 bases lining up with TRBD2. The J segment lost 6 bases and the V segment lost 5 bases, leaving 8 bases of the junction unmatched. The CDR3 length is 17 residues. Looked up from germline, CDR1 is WNHNN and CDR2 is SYGVQD (reference sequence). The CDR3 loop is CASSPEWTSGGGNIQYF. The CDR3 coding sequence is TGCGCCAGCAGTCCCGAATGGACTAGCGGGGGGGGAAACATTCAGTACTTC.